These 6 T cell receptor beta chains were all obtained from the same sample, sequenced in a study of post-analysis software for immune sequencing data. Study-level findings and limits: TRBV5-6, TRBV5-1 and TRBV20-1 belonged to a set of a handful of TRBV segments that were more frequent in patients than controls.

These receptors have no identified antigens. Unique molecular identifiers were present in the TCR beta cDNA libraries. TCRdb re-called the PCR reads with MiXCR, one entry per CDR3 protein. Seen here are hundreds of thousands of distinct CDR3 sequences, 55% to 60% observed once, and the top ten hold about 11%. Sequencing used blood. These TCRs come from a girl aged 2-10 years with multiple sclerosis.

J is TRBJ1-2 and V is TRBV25-1; D not resolved. V was trimmed by 2 bases and J by 8 bases, leaving 18 bases between them. The CDR3 runs to 15 residues. Germline lookup yields CDR1 MGHDK and CDR2 SYGVNS. In nucleotides, the CDR3 is TGTGCCAGCAGTGAACCCGGGCCCCAAGGAAGCGGCTACACCTTC. Protein sequence: CASSEPGPQGSGYTF.

V usage is TRBV7-2 and J usage is TRBJ1-2; D call uncertain. This CDR3 contains 14 residues. V was clipped by 5 bases and J by 3 bases, with 13 bases between them. The germline CDR1 and CDR2 sequences are SGHTA and FQGNSA. The CDR3 here is CASSTESFDYGYTF. The DNA of the CDR3 is TGTGCCAGCAGCACCGAAAGCTTTGACTATGGCTACACCTTC.

As to this clonotype: Just one base apart from a much larger clone, this may be a read error. The V call is TRBV7-2, the J call TRBJ2-7; D is unclear. CDR3 size: 11 residues. Trimming removed 5 bases from V and 3 bases from J, with 5 bases in between. CDR1 is SGHTA and CDR2 is FQGNSA in the germline V gene. Here the CDR3 DNA reads TGTGCCAGCAGCACCCTCTACGAGCAGTACTTC. This codes for CASSTLYEQYF.

About this clonotype: One end of the junction fails to match germline, which may point to a read error. The CDR3, as DNA: TGTGCCAGCACCTTGGGAGGTGGTGGGGGCTCGTCCTACAATGAGCAGTTCTTC. It codes for CASTLGGGGGSSYNEQFF. The chain joins TRBV5-5 to TRBJ2-1; D tentatively fits TRBD1 or TRBD2 (6 bases each). Germline CDR1 SGHKS, CDR2 YYEKEE (reference sequence). This CDR3 comprises 18 residues.

This chain uses TRBV20-1 with TRBJ1-5; 9 bases match TRBD1. The CDR3 runs 15 residues. CDR1 and CDR2 (germline): DFQATT, SNEGSKA (reference sequence). Trimming took 6 bases from V and 2 from J; bases not matched to a gene: 8. The CDR3 loop reads CSAKHRGLGNQPQHF. The CDR3 region has the DNA TGCAGTGCAAAGCACAGGGGGCTCGGCAATCAGCCCCAGCATTTT.

The chain has TRBV7-9 and TRBJ2-5; D not resolved. Trimming stripped 3 bases from V and 5 bases from J, with 10 bases between. CDR1 and CDR2 (germline): SEHNR, FQNEAQ (reference sequence). This CDR3 is built from 13 residues. The CDR3 region is CASSFNPGETQYF. CDR3 nucleotide sequence: TGTGCCAGCAGCTTTAACCCTGGGGAGACCCAGTACTTC.